The 27 T cell receptor beta chains given below trace back to one sample, sequenced in a study of cytomegalovirus exposure and HLA in healthy donors (dated by TCRdb to 2016 to 2017). Library construction relied on the immunoSEQ multiplex PCR assay. For the multiplex PCR, a mixture combining 60 forward primers for TCR Vbeta segments and 13 reverse primers for TCR Jbeta segments was used. TCRdb limited this immuneACCESS table to in-frame rearrangements with V and J called. A share of clones is missing; checked studies link under half to unresolved V genes, and the rest is unexplained. The sample yields about 110,000 clones; over 60% were counted once. The top ten clones comprise over 4% of the sample. Sequencing was carried out using PBMCs. The origin of the receptors is a man aged 30 to 45 in good health and CMV-seropositive.

The J gene is TRBJ2-2, the V gene TRBV7-8; TRBD1 matches 7 bases. The CDR3 sequence is 16 residues long. The V and J ends lost 6 bases and 6 bases, in that order; junction bases with no gene match: 13. Germline V gives CDR1 SGHVS, CDR2 FQNEAQ. CDR3 bases: TGTGCCAGCAGAAGGCAAGGGGGCATTCTAGCCGGGGAGCTGTTTTTT. Translating gives CASRRQGGILAGELFF.

The rearrangement joins TRBV4-3 to TRBJ1-2; perhaps TRBD1 as D (5 bases). The CDR3 extends over 13 amino acids. CDR1 is LGHNA and CDR2 is YSLEER in the germline V gene. V dropped 0 bases and J dropped 7 bases, with 9 bases sitting between them. This CDR3 reads CASSQDLRAGYTF. In DNA, the CDR3 is TGCGCCAGCAGCCAAGATCTCAGGGCTGGCTACACCTTC.

The V gene is TRBV4-1, the J gene TRBJ1-3, with D maybe TRBD1 (6 bases). The CDR3 spans 17 residues. V was shortened by 4 bases and J by 0 bases, with 16 bases between the two germline ends. CDR1 is MGHRA, CDR2 YSYEKL, per germline. The CDR3 spells CASSPGGGPDSGNTIYF. The CDR3 DNA follows: TGCGCCAGCAGCCCCGGGGGGGGGCCCGACTCTGGAAACACCATATATTTT.

The rearrangement links TRBV7-2 to TRBJ1-2, with D possibly being TRBD1 (6 bases). The V and J ends lost 5 bases and 8 bases respectively, with 21 bases between them. The CDR3 length is 15 residues. The germline V gene has CDR1 SGHTA and CDR2 FQGNSA. The CDR3 nucleotides are TGTGCCAGCAGCCCGTTTCAGGGGCCGGGGGGGGGCTACACCTTC. This encodes CASSPFQGPGGGYTF. The entire variable domain, with the rest obtained from reference TRBV7-2 and TRBJ1-2, is as follows: GAGVSQSPSNKVTEKGKDVELRCDPISGHTALYWYRQSLGQGLEFLIYFQGNSAPDKSGLPSDRFSAERTGGSVSTLTIQRTQQEDSAVYLCASSPFQGPGGGYTFGSGTRLTVV.

The chain employs TRBV5-1 and TRBJ2-7; 8 bases map to TRBD1. CDR1 is SGHRS and CDR2 is YFSETQ in the germline V gene. V lost 5 bases and J lost 5; bases outside the gene matches: 9. This CDR3 comprises 14 residues. The DNA for the CDR3 is TGCGCCAGCAGTGCCCAGACAGGGGTCAACGAGCAGTACTTC. This translates into CASSAQTGVNEQYF.

The chain employs TRBV19 and TRBJ1-1, with 9 positions matching TRBD1. The trim removed 8 bases at V and 7 bases at J, leaving 8 bases unmatched. This CDR3 comprises 13 residues. Germline CDR1 LNHDA, CDR2 SQIVND (reference sequence). This CDR3 reads CASAGQGTGEAFF. CDR3 nucleotides: TGTGCCAGTGCGGGACAGGGTACTGGTGAAGCTTTCTTT.

The chain uses TRBV6-5 and TRBJ2-2; a weak D match, TRBD2 (5 bases). CDR1 is MNHEY, CDR2 SVGAGI, per germline. The CDR3 extends over 13 amino acids. V was shortened by 11 bases and J by 3 bases, with 13 bases between the two germline ends. The CDR3 DNA reads TGTGCCGCGGGTGGGTCGGACACCGGGGAGCTGTTTTTT. This codes for CAAGGSDTGELFF.

The V call is TRBV11-2, the J call TRBJ2-1, with a weak D call TRBD1 (5 bases). The CDR3 consists of 13 residues. From germline, CDR1 is SGHAT and CDR2 FQNNGV. Trimming took 3 bases from V and 8 from J, leaving 11 bases between them. The CDR3 region is CASSFYPRDEQFF. The CDR3 DNA reads as TGTGCCAGCAGCTTCTACCCCAGGGATGAGCAGTTCTTC.

The DNA for the CDR3 is TGTGCCAGTAGTCCCGGTCGCGAGGGCTTAGCCAAAAACATTCAGTACTTC. The encoded protein is CASSPGREGLAKNIQYF. The V call is TRBV19, the J call TRBJ2-4, with D tentatively TRBD2 (5 bases). Germline V CDR1 and CDR2: LNHDA, SQIVND (reference sequence). The CDR3 contains 17 residues. Trimming took 5 bases from V and 0 from J, leaving 17 bases between them.

This clone was seen a few times. The chain links TRBV28 to TRBJ2-3; tentative D call: TRBD1 (6 bases). The CDR3 consists of 17 residues. Per the germline V gene, CDR1 is MDHEN and CDR2 is SYDVKM. Between the trimmed V and J ends, which lost 6 bases and 2 bases, there was a span of 21 bases. CDR3 nucleotides: TGTGCCAGCAGCGAACCGAGATCACGACAGGCCACAGATACGCAGTATTTT. It yields the protein CASSEPRSRQATDTQYF.

V gene TRBV30 combines with J gene TRBJ1-1; 8 bases match TRBD1. The CDR3 runs to 16 residues. Germline V lookup: CDR1 GTSNPN, CDR2 SVGIG (reference sequence). The V and J ends lost 0 bases and 5 bases, in that order; junction bases with no gene match: 11. This CDR3 reads CAWSVRAGGYWTEAFF. CDR3 DNA: TGTGCCTGGAGTGTAAGGGCAGGGGGCTATTGGACTGAAGCTTTCTTT.

The V gene is TRBV7-8, the J gene TRBJ2-7, with 7 bases identical to TRBD2. In germline, CDR1 is SGHVS, CDR2 FQNEAQ. CDR3 length equals 15 residues. Trimming cost V 5 bases and J 5 bases; bases outside gene matches: 12. The CDR3 loop is CASSQIRTSFHEQYF. DNA of the CDR3: TGTGCCAGCAGCCAAATTCGGACTAGTTTCCACGAGCAGTACTTC.

The chain is built from TRBV6-5 and TRBJ2-1; 9 bases align to TRBD1. CDR1 is MNHEY, CDR2 SVGAGI, per germline. The CDR3 covers 13 residues. Germline trimming cut 10 bases from V and 5 bases from J; bases unmatched to any gene: 6. CDR3 region: CATRGTGHNEQFF. CDR3 DNA sequence: TGTGCCACCCGGGGGACAGGGCACAATGAGCAGTTCTTC.

This rearrangement joins TRBV2 to TRBJ1-4; 7 positions match TRBD1. The CDR3 loop spans 15 amino acids. CDR1 SNHLY and CDR2 FYNNEI come from the germline V gene. V was clipped by 5 bases and J by 5 bases; unmatched bases: 8. The CDR3 DNA is TGTGCCAGCAGTTTCCAGGGGGGCGAAAATGAAAAACTGTTTTTT. As protein: CASSFQGGENEKLFF.

This clone was detected only once. The rearrangement uses TRBV28 and TRBJ1-6; the match to TRBD1 covers 7 bases. The V segment lost 6 bases and the J segment 8 bases; nucleotides outside the gene matches: 4. The germline V gene encodes CDR1 MDHEN and CDR2 SYDVKM. This CDR3 comprises 13 residues. CDR3 loop: CASRDRVDSPLHF. Here the CDR3 DNA reads TGTGCCAGCAGAGACAGGGTGGATTCACCCCTCCACTTT.

This rearrangement joins TRBV7-3 to TRBJ2-3, with D tentatively TRBD2 (5 bases). Germline assignment: CDR1 SGHTA and CDR2 FQGTGA. The CDR3 is made up of 13 amino acids. Between the trimmed V and J ends, which lost 6 bases and 5 bases, there was a span of 12 bases. DNA of the CDR3: TGTGCCAGCAGTAGGACTTTCGGAGATACGCAGTATTTT. It yields the protein CASSRTFGDTQYF.

The chain combines TRBV11-2 with TRBJ2-7; 13 bases map to TRBD2. The junction had 2 bases not matched to a gene; V was cut back by 1 base and J by 5 bases. The CDR3 contains 15 residues. Germline assignment: CDR1 SGHAT and CDR2 FQNNGV. CDR3 bases: TGTGCCAGCAGCTTAGTTGGACTAGCGGGAGACGAGCAGTACTTC. Amino acid sequence: CASSLVGLAGDEQYF.

This clone was found many times. J is TRBJ2-1 and V is TRBV9; 7 positions agree with TRBD2. The germline CDR1 and CDR2 sequences are SGDLS and YYNGEE. This CDR3 comprises 15 residues. V shed 3 bases and J 4 bases; nucleotides not matched to a gene: 7. Written as DNA, the CDR3 is TGTGCCAGCAGCGCCAGGACTAGACGGTACAATGAGCAGTTCTTC. Amino acids: CASSARTRRYNEQFF.

The table lists this clone with a count of one. The chain has TRBV11-1 and TRBJ2-1; 8 bases are a match to TRBD2. Trimming removed 0 bases from V and 9 bases from J; junction bases left unmatched: 7. Looked up from germline, CDR1 is SGHAT and CDR2 is FQDESV (reference sequence). The CDR3 runs 15 residues. This chain's CDR3 is CASSLAFTREGEQFF. The DNA of the CDR3 is TGTGCCAGCAGCTTAGCGTTCACTCGGGAGGGTGAGCAGTTCTTC.

The rearrangement links TRBV5-1 to TRBJ2-5, with 13 nucleotides matching TRBD2. The J segment lost 4 bases and the V segment lost 3 bases, leaving 6 bases of the junction unmatched. This CDR3 spans 16 amino acids. Germline CDR1 and CDR2: SGHRS and YFSETQ. CDR3 in amino acids: CASSSGLAGLVETQYF. In DNA, the CDR3 is TGCGCCAGCAGCTCGGGACTAGCGGGGTTGGTAGAGACCCAGTACTTC.

Many counts were recorded for this clone. V is TRBV28 and J is TRBJ1-1, with D possibly being TRBD1 (5 bases). V was clipped by 4 bases and J by 8 bases, with 8 bases between them. Germline V gene sequence: CDR1 MDHEN, CDR2 SYDVKM. The CDR3 totals 11 residues. The CDR3: CASSYGQEAFF. The CDR3 region has the DNA TGTGCCAGCAGTTACGGACAAGAAGCTTTCTTT.

V and J are TRBV29-1 and TRBJ2-7; no definite D call. The CDR3 sequence is 14 residues long. Germline V CDR1 and CDR2: SQVTM, ANQGSEA. V was clipped by 3 bases and J by 0 bases, with 12 bases between them. As DNA, the CDR3 is TGCAGCGTTGATAACGGAAGGAGCTCCTACGAGCAGTACTTC. The encoded protein is CSVDNGRSSYEQYF.

This clone was seen a single time. The chain is built from TRBV7-2 and TRBJ2-1, with TRBD2 matching 11 bases. CDR3 length: 15 residues. V was pared by 7 bases and J by 7 bases, with 9 bases of the junction left unmatched. CDR1 and CDR2 (germline): SGHTA, FQGNSA. CDR3 bases: TGTGCCAGCACACAGGCTAGCGGGGGGCGGAATGAGCAGTTCTTC. It encodes CASTQASGGRNEQFF.

This clone was observed once. The V and J genes are TRBV30 and TRBJ2-5; 9 bases align to TRBD2. Trimming cost V 1 base and J 4 bases; bases outside gene matches: 4. The CDR3 consists of 14 residues. Looked up from germline, CDR1 is GTSNPN and CDR2 is SVGIG (reference sequence). As DNA, the CDR3 is TGTGCCTGGAGTGATAGCGGGGGTTCAGAGACCCAGTACTTC. This codes for CAWSDSGGSETQYF. The full variable domain, rest sourced from reference TRBV30 and TRBJ2-5, is SQTIHQWPATLVQPVGSPLSLECTVEGTSNPNLYWYRQAAGRGLQLLFYSVGIGQISSEVPQNLSASRPQDRQFILSSKKLLLSDSGFYLCAWSDSGGSETQYFGPGTRLLVL.

This clone occurred a few times. This chain links TRBV5-1 with TRBJ1-1; 10 bases agree with TRBD1. Trimming removed 4 bases from V and 7 bases from J; junction bases left unmatched: 7. This CDR3 region has 14 residues. Per germline, CDR1 SGHRS and CDR2 YFSETQ. The CDR3 spells CASSPQGTGDEAFF. The CDR3 bases are TGCGCCAGCAGCCCGCAAGGGACAGGGGATGAAGCTTTCTTT.

J is TRBJ1-3 and V is TRBV5-1, with D uncertain. From germline, CDR1 is SGHRS and CDR2 YFSETQ. V gave up 0 bases and J gave up 4 bases, with 14 bases separating them. This CDR3 has 16 residues. In nucleotides, the CDR3 is TGCGCCAGCAGCTTGGTGGCCTCCCGTGCAGGAAACACCATATATTTT. Its protein is CASSLVASRAGNTIYF. Complete variable domain (other parts from reference TRBV5-1 and TRBJ1-3): KAGVTQTPRYLIKTRGQQVTLSCSPISGHRSVSWYQQTPGQGLQFLFEYFSETQRNKGNFPGRFSGRQFSNSRSEMNVSTLELGDSALYLCASSLVASRAGNTIYFGEGSWLTVV.

The chain has TRBV4-2 and TRBJ2-7; D is uncertain. V lost 0 bases, J lost 12 bases, and 12 bases lay in between. Germline loops: CDR1 LGHNA, CDR2 YNFKEQ. The CDR3 sequence is 12 residues long. The CDR3 bases are TGTGCCAGCAGCCAAGAGTCCCGGTTTTTGTACTTC. Translated: CASSQESRFLYF.